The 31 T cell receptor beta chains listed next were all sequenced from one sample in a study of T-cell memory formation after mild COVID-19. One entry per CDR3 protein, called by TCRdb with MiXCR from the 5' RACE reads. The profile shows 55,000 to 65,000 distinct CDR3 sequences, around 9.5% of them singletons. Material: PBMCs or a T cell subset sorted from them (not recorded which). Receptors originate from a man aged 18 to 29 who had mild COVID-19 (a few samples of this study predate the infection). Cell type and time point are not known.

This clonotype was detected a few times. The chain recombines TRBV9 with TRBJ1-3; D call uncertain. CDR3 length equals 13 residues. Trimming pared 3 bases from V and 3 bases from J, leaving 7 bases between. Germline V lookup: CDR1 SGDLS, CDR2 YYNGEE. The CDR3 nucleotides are TGTGCCAGCAGCGGCGCTTATGGAAACACCATATATTTT. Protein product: CASSGAYGNTIYF.

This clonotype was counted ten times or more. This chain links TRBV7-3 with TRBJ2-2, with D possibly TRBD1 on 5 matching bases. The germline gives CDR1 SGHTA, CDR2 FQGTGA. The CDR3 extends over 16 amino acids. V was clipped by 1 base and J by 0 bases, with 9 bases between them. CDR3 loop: CASSLIAGSNTGELFF. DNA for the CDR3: TGTGCCAGCAGCTTAATAGCAGGGTCGAACACCGGGGAGCTGTTTTTT.

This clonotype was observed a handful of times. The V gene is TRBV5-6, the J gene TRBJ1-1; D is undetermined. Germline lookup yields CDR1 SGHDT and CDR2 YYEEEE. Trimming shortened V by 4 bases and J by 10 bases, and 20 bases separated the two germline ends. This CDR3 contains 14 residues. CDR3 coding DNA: TGTGCCAGCAGCCGCCCCCGGGTCCAGACCTCAGCTTTCTTT. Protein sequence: CASSRPRVQTSAFF. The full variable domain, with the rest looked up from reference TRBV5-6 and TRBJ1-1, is DAGVTQSPTHLIKTRGQQVTLRCSPKSGHDTVSWYQQALGQGPQFIFQYYEEEERQRGNFPDRFSGHQFPNYSSELNVNALLLGDSALYLCASSRPRVQTSAFFGQGTRLTVV.

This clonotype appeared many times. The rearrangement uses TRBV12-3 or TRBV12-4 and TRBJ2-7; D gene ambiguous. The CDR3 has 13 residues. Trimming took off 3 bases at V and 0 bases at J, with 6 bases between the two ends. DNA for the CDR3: TGTGCCAGCAGTTTGAGAGGCTCCTACGAGCAGTACTTC. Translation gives CASSLRGSYEQYF.

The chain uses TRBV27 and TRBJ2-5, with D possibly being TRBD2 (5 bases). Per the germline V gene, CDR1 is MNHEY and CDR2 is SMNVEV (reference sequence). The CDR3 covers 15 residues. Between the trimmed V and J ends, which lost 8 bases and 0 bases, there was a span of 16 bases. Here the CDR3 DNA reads TGTGCCAGCCGCAGTCTATCGGGGTACCAAGAGACCCAGTACTTC. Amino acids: CASRSLSGYQETQYF.

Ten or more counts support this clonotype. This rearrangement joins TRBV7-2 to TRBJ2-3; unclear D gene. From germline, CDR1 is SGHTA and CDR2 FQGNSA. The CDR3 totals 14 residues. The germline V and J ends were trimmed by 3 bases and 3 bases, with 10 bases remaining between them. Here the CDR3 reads CASSLERHTDTQYF. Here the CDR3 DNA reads TGTGCCAGCAGCTTGGAGCGTCATACAGATACGCAGTATTTT. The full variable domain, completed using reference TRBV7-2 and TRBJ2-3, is GAGVSQSPSNKVTEKGKDVELRCDPISGHTALYWYRQSLGQGLEFLIYFQGNSAPDKSGLPSDRFSAERTGGSVSTLTIQRTQQEDSAVYLCASSLERHTDTQYFGPGTRLTVL.

The CDR3 bases are TGTGCCAGCAGCTCCCGGGACGGTAGAGAAGCTTTCTTT. Its translation: CASSSRDGREAFF. This rearrangement joins TRBV7-3 to TRBJ1-1, with TRBD1 as a possible D gene (5 bases). Germline-derived CDR1 and CDR2 are SGHTA and FQGTGA. V dropped 4 bases and J dropped 8 bases, with 14 bases sitting between them. The CDR3 loop spans 13 amino acids.

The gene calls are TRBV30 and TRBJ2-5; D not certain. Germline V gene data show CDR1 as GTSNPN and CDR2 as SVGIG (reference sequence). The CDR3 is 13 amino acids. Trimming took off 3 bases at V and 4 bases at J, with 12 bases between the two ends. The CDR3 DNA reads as TGTGCCTGGAGGCCCCCGACTGGAGAGACCCAGTACTTC. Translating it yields CAWRPPTGETQYF.

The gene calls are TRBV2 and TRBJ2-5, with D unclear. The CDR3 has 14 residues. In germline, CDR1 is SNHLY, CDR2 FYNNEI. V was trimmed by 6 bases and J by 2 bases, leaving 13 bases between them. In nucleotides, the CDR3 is TGTGCCAGCAGGAGACACTCTCCACAAGAGACCCAGTACTTC. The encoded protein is CASRRHSPQETQYF.

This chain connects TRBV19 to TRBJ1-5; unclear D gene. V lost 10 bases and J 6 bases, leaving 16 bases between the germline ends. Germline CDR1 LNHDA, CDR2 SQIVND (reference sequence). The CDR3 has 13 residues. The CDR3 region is CATAGSEFQPQHF. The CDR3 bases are TGTGCCACCGCCGGGTCCGAATTTCAGCCCCAGCATTTT.

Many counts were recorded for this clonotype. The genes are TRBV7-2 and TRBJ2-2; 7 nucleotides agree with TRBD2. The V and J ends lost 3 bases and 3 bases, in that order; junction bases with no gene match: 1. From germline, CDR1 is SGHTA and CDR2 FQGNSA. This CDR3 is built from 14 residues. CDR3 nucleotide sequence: TGTGCCAGCAGCTTCGGACTAGACACCGGGGAGCTGTTTTTT. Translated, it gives CASSFGLDTGELFF.

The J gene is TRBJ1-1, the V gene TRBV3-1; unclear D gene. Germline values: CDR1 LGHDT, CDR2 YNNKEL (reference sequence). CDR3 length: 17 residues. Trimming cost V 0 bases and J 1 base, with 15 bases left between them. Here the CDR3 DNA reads TGTGCCAGCAGCCAAGACACACTGTTCAGAGGGAACACTGAAGCTTTCTTT. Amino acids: CASSQDTLFRGNTEAFF.

The CDR3 DNA follows: TGTGCCAGCAGCCGAGAATTTAGACAGGGAGGAAGCGGCTACACCTTC. Residues: CASSREFRQGGSGYTF. This chain connects TRBV7-2 to TRBJ1-2; 7 bases match TRBD1. After removal of 5 bases from V and 8 bases from J, the junction contained 17 bases not matched to a gene. The germline V gene has CDR1 SGHTA and CDR2 FQGNSA. The CDR3 covers 16 residues.

The CDR3 spells CASSELQGADTQYF. DNA for the CDR3: TGTGCCAGCAGTGAGCTACAGGGGGCAGATACGCAGTATTTT. J is TRBJ2-3 and V is TRBV6-1; 8 nucleotides agree with TRBD1. J gave up 4 bases and V 3 bases, and 3 bases lay outside the gene matches. Germline V gene lookup returns CDR1 MNHNS and CDR2 SASEGT. The CDR3 has 14 amino acids.

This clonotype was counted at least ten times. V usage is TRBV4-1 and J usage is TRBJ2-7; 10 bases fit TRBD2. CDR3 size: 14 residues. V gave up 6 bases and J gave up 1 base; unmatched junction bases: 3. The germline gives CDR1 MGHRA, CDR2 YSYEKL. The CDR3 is CASSLAGESYEQYF. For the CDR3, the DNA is TGCGCCAGCAGTCTAGCGGGGGAGTCCTACGAGCAGTACTTC.

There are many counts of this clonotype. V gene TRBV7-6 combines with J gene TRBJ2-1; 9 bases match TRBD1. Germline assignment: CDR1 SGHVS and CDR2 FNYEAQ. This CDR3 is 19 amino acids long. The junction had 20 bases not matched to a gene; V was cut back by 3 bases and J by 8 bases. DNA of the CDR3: TGTGCCAGCAGCTTGGCGTTTAGGACCGGGACAGGGAAGCGGGATGAGCAGTTCTTC. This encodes CASSLAFRTGTGKRDEQFF.

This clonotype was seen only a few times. The chain's CDR3 is CASSLGARGTREQFF. The CDR3 region has the DNA TGTGCCAGCAGTTTAGGGGCAAGGGGCACGCGGGAGCAGTTCTTC. The rearrangement uses TRBV28 and TRBJ2-1; D possibly corresponds to TRBD1 (5 bases). Germline V lookup: CDR1 MDHEN, CDR2 SYDVKM. The CDR3 sequence is 15 residues long. V was pared by 2 bases and J by 10 bases, with 18 bases between. The whole variable domain, filled in from reference TRBV28 and TRBJ2-1, reads DVKVTQSSRYLVKRTGEKVFLECVQDMDHENMFWYRQDPGLGLRLIYFSYDVKMKEKGDIPEGYSVSREKKERFSLILESASTNQTSMYLCASSLGARGTREQFFGPGTRLTVL.

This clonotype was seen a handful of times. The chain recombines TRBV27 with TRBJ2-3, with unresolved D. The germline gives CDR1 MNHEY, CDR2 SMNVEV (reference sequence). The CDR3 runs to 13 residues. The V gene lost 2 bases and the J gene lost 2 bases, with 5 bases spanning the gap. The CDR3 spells CASSLGDTDTQYF. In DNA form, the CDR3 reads TGTGCCAGCAGTTTAGGGGACACAGATACGCAGTATTTT.

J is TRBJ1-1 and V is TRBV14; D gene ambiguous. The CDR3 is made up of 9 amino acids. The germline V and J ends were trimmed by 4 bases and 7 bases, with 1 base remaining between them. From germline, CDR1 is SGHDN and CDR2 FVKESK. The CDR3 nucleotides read TGTGCCAGCAGCCTTGAAGCTTTCTTT. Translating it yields CASSLEAFF.

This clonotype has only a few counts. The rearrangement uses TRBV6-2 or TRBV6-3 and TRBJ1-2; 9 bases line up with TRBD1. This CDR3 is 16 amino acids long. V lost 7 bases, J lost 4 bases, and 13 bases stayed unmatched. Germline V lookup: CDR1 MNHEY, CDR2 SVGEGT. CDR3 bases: TGTGCCAGCAAAGACAGGGGGATGACAAACACCTATGGCTACACCTTC. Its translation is CASKDRGMTNTYGYTF.

CDR3 in amino acids: CASSLGAGTQYF. The CDR3 DNA reads TGTGCCAGCAGCTTGGGGGCGGGTACGCAGTATTTT. The chain combines TRBV5-5 with TRBJ2-3, with a possible D match to TRBD2 (5 bases). CDR1 is SGHKS and CDR2 is YYEKEE in the germline V gene (reference sequence). The CDR3 contains 12 residues. The ends were cut back, 0 bases at V and 8 bases at J, with 7 bases in the middle.

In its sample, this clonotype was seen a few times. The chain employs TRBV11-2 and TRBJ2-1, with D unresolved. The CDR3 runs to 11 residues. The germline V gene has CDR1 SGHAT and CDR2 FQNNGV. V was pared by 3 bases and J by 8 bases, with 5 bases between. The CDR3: CASSFLDEQFF. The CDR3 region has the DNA TGTGCCAGCAGCTTCCTCGATGAGCAGTTCTTC.

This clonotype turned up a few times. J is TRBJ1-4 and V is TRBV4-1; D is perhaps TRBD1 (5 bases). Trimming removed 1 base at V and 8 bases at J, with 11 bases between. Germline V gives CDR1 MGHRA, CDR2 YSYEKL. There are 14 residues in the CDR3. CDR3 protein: CASSQVQGEEKLFF. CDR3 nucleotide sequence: TGCGCCAGCAGCCAAGTTCAAGGGGAGGAAAAACTGTTTTTT.

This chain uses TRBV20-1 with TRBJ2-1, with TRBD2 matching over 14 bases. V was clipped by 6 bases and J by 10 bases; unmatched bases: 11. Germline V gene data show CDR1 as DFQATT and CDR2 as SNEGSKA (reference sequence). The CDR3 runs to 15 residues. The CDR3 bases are TGCAGTGCGGGACTAGCGGGGGCCCGGGTGGACGAGCAGTTCTTC. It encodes CSAGLAGARVDEQFF.

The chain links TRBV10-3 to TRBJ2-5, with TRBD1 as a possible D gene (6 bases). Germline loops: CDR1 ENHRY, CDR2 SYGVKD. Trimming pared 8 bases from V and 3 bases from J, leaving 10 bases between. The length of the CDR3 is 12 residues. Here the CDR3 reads CAIAYREETQYF. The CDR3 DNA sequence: TGTGCCATCGCATACAGGGAAGAGACCCAGTACTTC.

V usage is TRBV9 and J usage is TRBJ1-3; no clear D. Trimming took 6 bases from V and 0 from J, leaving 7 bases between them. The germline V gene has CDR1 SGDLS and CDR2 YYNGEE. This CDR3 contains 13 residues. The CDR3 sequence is CASIPASGNTIYF. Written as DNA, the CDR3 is TGTGCCAGCATCCCCGCCTCTGGAAACACCATATATTTT. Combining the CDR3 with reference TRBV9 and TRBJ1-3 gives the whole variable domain DSGVTQTPKHLITATGQRVTLRCSPRSGDLSVYWYQQSLDQGLQFLIQYYNGEERAKGNILERFSAQQFPDLHSELNLSSLELGDSALYFCASIPASGNTIYFGEGSWLTVV.

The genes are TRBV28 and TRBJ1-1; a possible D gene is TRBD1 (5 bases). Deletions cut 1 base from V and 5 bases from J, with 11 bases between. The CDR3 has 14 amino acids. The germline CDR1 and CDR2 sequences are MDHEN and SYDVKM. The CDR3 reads CASSLSGLLTEAFF. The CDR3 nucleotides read TGTGCCAGCAGTTTATCAGGGTTGTTAACTGAAGCTTTCTTT.

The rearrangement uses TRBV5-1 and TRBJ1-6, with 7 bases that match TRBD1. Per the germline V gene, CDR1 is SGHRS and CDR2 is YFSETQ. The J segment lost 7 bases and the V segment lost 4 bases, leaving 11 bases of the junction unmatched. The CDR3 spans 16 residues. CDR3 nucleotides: TGCGCCAGCAGCGGATCAATGACAGGGTCCAATTCACCCCTCCACTTT. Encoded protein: CASSGSMTGSNSPLHF.

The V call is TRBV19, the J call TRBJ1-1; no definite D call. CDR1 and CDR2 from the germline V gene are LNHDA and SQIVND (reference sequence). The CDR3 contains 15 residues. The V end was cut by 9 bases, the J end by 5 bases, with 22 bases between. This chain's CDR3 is CASKLGDGPKTEAFF. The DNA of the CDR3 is TGTGCCAGCAAACTTGGGGATGGACCAAAAACTGAAGCTTTCTTT.

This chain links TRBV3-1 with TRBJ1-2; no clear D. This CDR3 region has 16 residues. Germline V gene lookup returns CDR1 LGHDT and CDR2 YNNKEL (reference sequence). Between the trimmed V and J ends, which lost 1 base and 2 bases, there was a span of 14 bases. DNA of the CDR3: TGTGCCAGCAGCCAAGTATGGGGTAGCTCCAACTATGGCTACACCTTC. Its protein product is CASSQVWGSSNYGYTF.

In nucleotides, the CDR3 is TGTGCCAGCAGCCCTGAACGACTAGCGGGGGGCCCGGGCACAGATACGCAGTATTTT. Its translation: CASSPERLAGGPGTDTQYF. The gene calls are TRBV13 and TRBJ2-3, with 13 nucleotides matching TRBD2. CDR1 is PRHDT, CDR2 FYEKMQ, per germline (reference sequence). The CDR3 spans 19 residues. With V trimmed by 5 bases and J by 1 base, 12 bases remained unmatched.